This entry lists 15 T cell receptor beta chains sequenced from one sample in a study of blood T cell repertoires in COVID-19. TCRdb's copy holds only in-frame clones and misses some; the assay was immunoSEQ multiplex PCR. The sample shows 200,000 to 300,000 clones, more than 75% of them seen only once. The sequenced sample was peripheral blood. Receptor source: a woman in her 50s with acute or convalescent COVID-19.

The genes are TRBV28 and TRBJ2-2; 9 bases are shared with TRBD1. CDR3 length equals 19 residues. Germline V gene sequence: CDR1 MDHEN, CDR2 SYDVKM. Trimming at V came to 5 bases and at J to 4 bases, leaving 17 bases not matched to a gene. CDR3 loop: CASSDFTGGRRSTTGELFF. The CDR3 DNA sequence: TGTGCCAGCAGTGACTTCACAGGGGGCAGGAGATCGACCACCGGGGAGCTGTTTTTT.

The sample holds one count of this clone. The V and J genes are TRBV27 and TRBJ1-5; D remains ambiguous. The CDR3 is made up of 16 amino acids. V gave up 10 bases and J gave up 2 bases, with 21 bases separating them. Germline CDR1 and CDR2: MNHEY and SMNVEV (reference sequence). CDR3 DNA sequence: TGTGCCACCCGGGGTTGGGCCCAAGGAGGCAATCAGCCCCAGCATTTT. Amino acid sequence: CATRGWAQGGNQPQHF.

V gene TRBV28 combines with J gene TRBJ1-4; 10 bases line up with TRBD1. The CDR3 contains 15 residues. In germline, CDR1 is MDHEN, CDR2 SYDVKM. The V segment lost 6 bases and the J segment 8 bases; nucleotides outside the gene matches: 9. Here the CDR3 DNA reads TGTGCCAGCAGACCGAGACAGGGGGCTTTGGAAAAACTGTTTTTT. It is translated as CASRPRQGALEKLFF.

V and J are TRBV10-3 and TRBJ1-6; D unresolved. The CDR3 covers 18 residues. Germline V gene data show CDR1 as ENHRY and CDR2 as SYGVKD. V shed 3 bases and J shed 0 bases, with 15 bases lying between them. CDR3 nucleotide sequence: TGTGCCATCAGTGATGAGGGCAGAGAGAGCTCCTATAATTCACCCCTCCACTTT. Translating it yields CAISDEGRESSYNSPLHF.

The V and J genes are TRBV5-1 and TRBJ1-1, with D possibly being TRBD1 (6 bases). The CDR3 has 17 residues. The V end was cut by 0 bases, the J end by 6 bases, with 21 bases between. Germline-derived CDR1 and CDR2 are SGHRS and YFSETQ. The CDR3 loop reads CASSLGGLQGFRAEAFF. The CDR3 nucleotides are TGCGCCAGCAGCTTGGGGGGGTTACAGGGTTTCAGAGCTGAAGCTTTCTTT.

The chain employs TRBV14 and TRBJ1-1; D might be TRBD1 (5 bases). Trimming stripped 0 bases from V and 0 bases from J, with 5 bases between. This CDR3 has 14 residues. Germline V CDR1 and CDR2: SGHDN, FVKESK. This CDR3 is CASSQDRVNTEAFF. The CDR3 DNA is TGTGCCAGCAGCCAAGACAGGGTGAACACTGAAGCTTTCTTT.

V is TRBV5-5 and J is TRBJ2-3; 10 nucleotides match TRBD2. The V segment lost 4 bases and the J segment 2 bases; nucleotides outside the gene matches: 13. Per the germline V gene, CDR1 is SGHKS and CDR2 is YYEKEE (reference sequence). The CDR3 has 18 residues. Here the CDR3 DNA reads TGTGCCAGCAGCCGGGCTACCAGGACTAGCGGCTTCACAGATACGCAGTATTTT. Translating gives CASSRATRTSGFTDTQYF.

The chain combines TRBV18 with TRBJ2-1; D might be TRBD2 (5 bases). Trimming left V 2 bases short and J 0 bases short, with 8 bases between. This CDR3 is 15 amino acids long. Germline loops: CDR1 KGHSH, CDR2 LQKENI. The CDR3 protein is CASSPSGFSYNEQFF. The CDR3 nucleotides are TGTGCCAGCTCACCAAGCGGTTTCTCCTACAATGAGCAGTTCTTC.

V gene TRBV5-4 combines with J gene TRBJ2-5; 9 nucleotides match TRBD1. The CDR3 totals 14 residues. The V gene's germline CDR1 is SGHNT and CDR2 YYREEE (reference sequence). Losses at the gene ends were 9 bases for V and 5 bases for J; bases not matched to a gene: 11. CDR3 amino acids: CATMGGQGYETQYF. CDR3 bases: TGTGCCACAATGGGGGGACAGGGCTACGAGACCCAGTACTTC.

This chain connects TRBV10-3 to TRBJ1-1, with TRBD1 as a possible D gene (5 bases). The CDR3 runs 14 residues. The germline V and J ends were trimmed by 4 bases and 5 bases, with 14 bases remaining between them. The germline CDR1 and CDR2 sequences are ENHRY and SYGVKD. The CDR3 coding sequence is TGTGCCATCAGTGGGGCAGGGTCGAAGACTGAAGCTTTCTTT. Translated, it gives CAISGAGSKTEAFF.

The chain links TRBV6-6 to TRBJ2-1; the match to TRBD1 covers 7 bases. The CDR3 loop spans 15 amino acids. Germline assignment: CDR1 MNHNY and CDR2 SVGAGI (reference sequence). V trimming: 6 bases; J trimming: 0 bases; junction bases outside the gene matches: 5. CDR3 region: CASSPGQSSYNEQFF. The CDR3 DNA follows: TGTGCCAGCAGCCCGGGACAGAGCTCCTACAATGAGCAGTTCTTC.

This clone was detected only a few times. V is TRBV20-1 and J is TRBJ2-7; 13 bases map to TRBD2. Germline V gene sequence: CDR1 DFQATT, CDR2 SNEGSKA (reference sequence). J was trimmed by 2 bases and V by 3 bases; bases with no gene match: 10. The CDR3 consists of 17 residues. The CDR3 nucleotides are TGCAGTGCTAGTCCCTCCGGACTAGCGGGGGCAACCTACGAGCAGTACTTC. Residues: CSASPSGLAGATYEQYF.

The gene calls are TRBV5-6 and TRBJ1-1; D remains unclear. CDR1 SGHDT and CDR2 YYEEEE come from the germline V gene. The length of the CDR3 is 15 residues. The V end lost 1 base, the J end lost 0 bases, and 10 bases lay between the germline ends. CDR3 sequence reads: CASSLYPGMNTEAFF. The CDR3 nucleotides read TGTGCCAGCAGCTTGTATCCGGGGATGAACACTGAAGCTTTCTTT.

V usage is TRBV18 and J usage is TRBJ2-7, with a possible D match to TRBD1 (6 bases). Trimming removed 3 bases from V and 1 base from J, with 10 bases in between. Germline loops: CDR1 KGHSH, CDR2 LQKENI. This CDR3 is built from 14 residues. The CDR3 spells CASSPWDTSYEQYF. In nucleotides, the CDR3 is TGTGCCAGCTCACCGTGGGACACATCCTACGAGCAGTACTTC.

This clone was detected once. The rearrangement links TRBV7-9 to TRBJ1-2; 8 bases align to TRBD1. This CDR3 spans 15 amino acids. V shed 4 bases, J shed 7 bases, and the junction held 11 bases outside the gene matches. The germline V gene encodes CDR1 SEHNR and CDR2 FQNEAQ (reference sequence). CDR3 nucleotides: TGTGCCAGCAGCTCCGGGGCACAGGGGGAGGGTGGCTACACCTTC. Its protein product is CASSSGAQGEGGYTF.